These 18 T cell receptor beta chains were all obtained from the same sample, sequenced in a study of control samples from healthy donors and cancer patients. Using immunoSEQ multiplex PCR, the repertoire was profiled, and TCRdb retains in-frame clones only, with some absent. The sample contains around 99,000 clones, about nine tenths of which appear only once. Sequenced material: blood. The receptor source for this set is a human donor in good health. The donor label of this sample is uncertain.

The gene calls are TRBV6-5 and TRBJ2-7, with D possibly TRBD2 on 5 matching bases. This CDR3 spans 11 amino acids. V lost 5 bases and J 7 bases, leaving 9 bases between the germline ends. Germline assignment: CDR1 MNHEY and CDR2 SVGAGI. The CDR3 coding sequence is TGTGCCAGCAGTCGGGCGGGTGAGCAGTACTTC. Its protein product is CASSRAGEQYF.

This chain links TRBV5-1 with TRBJ1-1; weak D call: TRBD1 (5 bases). Trimming took off 5 bases at V and 4 bases at J, with 12 bases between the two ends. The CDR3 is 13 amino acids. The germline V gene encodes CDR1 SGHRS and CDR2 YFSETQ. CDR3 in DNA: TGCGCCAGCAGTATTCAGGGCACCACTGAAGCTTTCTTT. It specifies CASSIQGTTEAFF.

The rearrangement uses TRBV2 and TRBJ2-2, with D perhaps TRBD1 (5 bases). The CDR3 spans 12 residues. V lost 6 bases and J 8 bases, leaving 10 bases between the germline ends. The V gene's germline CDR1 is SNHLY and CDR2 FYNNEI. DNA of the CDR3: TGTGCCAGCAGCAAACGGACAGGGGAGCTGTTTTTT. Its protein is CASSKRTGELFF.

This clone has just one count. The CDR3 region has the DNA TGTGCCAGCACCGGACAGGGGCCTACCTACGAGCAGTACTTC. Translation gives CASTGQGPTYEQYF. V usage is TRBV2 and J usage is TRBJ2-7, with TRBD1 matching 9 bases. The CDR3 contains 14 residues. CDR1 is SNHLY and CDR2 is FYNNEI in the germline V gene. The V and J ends lost 7 bases and 2 bases, in that order; junction bases with no gene match: 6.

The count of this clone is one. The J gene is TRBJ2-5, the V gene TRBV7-9, with TRBD2 matching 11 bases. The CDR3 is made up of 15 amino acids. The germline gives CDR1 SEHNR, CDR2 FQNEAQ (reference sequence). The J segment lost 5 bases and the V segment lost 5 bases, leaving 7 bases of the junction unmatched. In nucleotides, the CDR3 is TGTGCCAGCAGCAGTAGCGGGGGGGCCCGCGAGACCCAGTACTTC. Translating it yields CASSSSGGARETQYF.

The gene calls are TRBV11-3 and TRBJ2-3; perhaps D is TRBD1 or TRBD2 (6 bases each). V lost 2 bases and J 1 base, leaving 16 bases between the germline ends. This CDR3 contains 17 residues. CDR1 is SGHNT, CDR2 YENEEA, per germline. CDR3 protein: CASSLRGEPVGTDTQYF. CDR3 coding DNA: TGTGCCAGCAGCTTAAGGGGGGAGCCCGTGGGCACAGATACGCAGTATTTT.

As DNA, the CDR3 is TGTGCCAGCAGCCCCGAGGGGGGCTTTAACACTGAAGCTTTCTTT. Its protein product is CASSPEGGFNTEAFF. The gene calls are TRBV3-1 (or the pseudogene TRBV3-2) and TRBJ1-1; possible D gene TRBD1, 6 bases. V was shortened by 4 bases and J by 2 bases, with 14 bases between the two germline ends. The length of the CDR3 is 15 residues. In germline, CDR1 is LGHDT, CDR2 YNNKEL (reference sequence).

The chain recombines TRBV4-2 with TRBJ2-1; 8 bases agree with TRBD2. V was clipped by 0 bases and J by 9 bases; unmatched bases: 10. The CDR3 is 16 residues long. Germline lookup yields CDR1 LGHNA and CDR2 YNFKEQ. The CDR3 reads CASSQDTGGYALEQFF. CDR3 coding DNA: TGTGCCAGCAGCCAAGACACGGGGGGGTACGCTCTTGAGCAGTTCTTC.

This clone appeared a single time. The rearrangement links TRBV5-1 to TRBJ2-2; D ambiguous. Looked up from germline, CDR1 is SGHRS and CDR2 is YFSETQ. This CDR3 comprises 13 residues. V lost 0 bases, J lost 4 bases, and 4 bases lay in between. CDR3 in amino acids: CASSLGITGELFF. As DNA, the CDR3 is TGCGCCAGCAGCTTGGGAATCACCGGGGAGCTGTTTTTT. Filled out from reference TRBV5-1 and TRBJ2-2, the complete variable domain reads KAGVTQTPRYLIKTRGQQVTLSCSPISGHRSVSWYQQTPGQGLQFLFEYFSETQRNKGNFPGRFSGRQFSNSRSEMNVSTLELGDSALYLCASSLGITGELFFGEGSRLTVL.

The chain joins TRBV20-1 to TRBJ2-3; a weak D match, TRBD1 (6 bases). V dropped 7 bases and J dropped 4 bases, with 9 bases sitting between them. Germline V lookup: CDR1 DFQATT, CDR2 SNEGSKA (reference sequence). This CDR3 is built from 11 residues. The CDR3 reads CSGAGADTQYF. CDR3 bases: TGCAGTGGGGCAGGGGCAGATACGCAGTATTTT.

The chain has TRBV10-3 and TRBJ2-7, with D possibly being TRBD1 or TRBD2 (6 bases each). The CDR3 contains 15 residues. The V gene lost 6 bases and the J gene lost 5 bases, with 20 bases spanning the gap. The germline V gene has CDR1 ENHRY and CDR2 SYGVKD. DNA for the CDR3: TGTGCCATCAGCGATTCCAAGAGGGGGGTCCACGAGCAGTACGTC. It specifies CAISDSKRGVHEQYV.

CDR3 protein: CASSLQGGYEQYF. DNA of the CDR3: TGTGCCAGCAGTTTGCAGGGGGGATACGAGCAGTACTTC. This chain links TRBV12-3 or TRBV12-4 with TRBJ2-7; possible D gene TRBD1, 7 bases. Trimming removed 3 bases at V and 4 bases at J, with 10 bases between. This CDR3 comprises 13 residues.

The rearrangement uses TRBV30 and TRBJ2-1; 8 bases align to TRBD2. Looked up from germline, CDR1 is GTSNPN and CDR2 is SVGIG (reference sequence). The CDR3 has 15 amino acids. V lost 4 bases and J lost 4; bases outside the gene matches: 9. CDR3 in DNA: TGTGCCTGGACCGGGGGCGGGGGGTCTTACAATGAGCAGTTCTTC. This codes for CAWTGGGGSYNEQFF. Looking up the rest from reference TRBV30 and TRBJ2-1 gives the full variable domain: SQTIHQWPATLVQPVGSPLSLECTVEGTSNPNLYWYRQAAGRGLQLLFYSVGIGQISSEVPQNLSASRPQDRQFILSSKKLLLSDSGFYLCAWTGGGGSYNEQFFGPGTRLTVL.

V usage is TRBV5-5 and J usage is TRBJ1-2; 7 nucleotides agree with TRBD1. V was pared by 4 bases and J by 7 bases, with 4 bases of the junction left unmatched. This CDR3 is built from 12 residues. Germline lookup yields CDR1 SGHKS and CDR2 YYEKEE (reference sequence). For the CDR3, the DNA is TGTGCCAGCAGCCTCGGACAGGTTGGCTACACCTTC. This codes for CASSLGQVGYTF.

The chain is built from TRBV19 and TRBJ1-5; perhaps TRBD1 as D (5 bases). The CDR3 is 13 amino acids. Deletions cut 11 bases from V and 2 bases from J, with 13 bases between. The V gene's germline CDR1 is LNHDA and CDR2 SQIVND (reference sequence). The CDR3 coding sequence is TGTGCCGCCGCAGGGTTTGGCAATCAGCCCCAGCATTTT. Translated: CAAAGFGNQPQHF.

The V gene is TRBV12-3 or TRBV12-4, the J gene TRBJ1-1; 7 positions agree with TRBD1. This CDR3 comprises 13 residues. V gave up 6 bases and J gave up 3 bases; unmatched junction bases: 4. In nucleotides, the CDR3 is TGTGCCAGCAGGTCAGGGGGGTACACTGAAGCTTTCTTT. This gives the protein CASRSGGYTEAFF.

This clone was observed a single time. The rearrangement joins TRBV30 to TRBJ2-7, with a possible D match to TRBD2 (5 bases). The germline gives CDR1 GTSNPN, CDR2 SVGIG (reference sequence). The V and J ends lost 2 bases and 6 bases respectively, with 17 bases between them. The CDR3 runs to 14 residues. This CDR3 reads CAWSPLSGYGEQYF. The CDR3 bases are TGTGCCTGGAGTCCCCTGTCGGGGTACGGCGAGCAGTACTTC.

The chain uses TRBV6-5 and TRBJ2-7, with TRBD2 matching 10 bases. Germline CDR1 is MNHEY and CDR2 is SVGAGI. The ends lost 9 bases at V and 7 bases at J; junction bases unmatched: 9. This CDR3 spans 13 amino acids. The CDR3 DNA follows: TGTGCCAGTTCAGCGGGGGGGCGCGGAGAGCAGTACTTC. Translated, it gives CASSAGGRGEQYF.